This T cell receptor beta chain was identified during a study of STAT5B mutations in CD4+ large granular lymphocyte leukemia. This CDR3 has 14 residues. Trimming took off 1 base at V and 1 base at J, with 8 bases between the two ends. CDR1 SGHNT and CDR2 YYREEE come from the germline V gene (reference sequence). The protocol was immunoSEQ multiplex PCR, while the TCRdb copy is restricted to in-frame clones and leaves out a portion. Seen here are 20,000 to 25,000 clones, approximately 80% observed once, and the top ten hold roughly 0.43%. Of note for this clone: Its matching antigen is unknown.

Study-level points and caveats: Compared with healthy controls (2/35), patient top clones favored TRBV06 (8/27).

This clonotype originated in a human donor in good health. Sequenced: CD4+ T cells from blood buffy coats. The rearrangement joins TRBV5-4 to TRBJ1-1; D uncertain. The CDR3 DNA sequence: TGTGCCAGCAGCTTGACTGCAGCGAACACTGAAGCTTTCTTT. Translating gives CASSLTAANTEAFF.